The present T cell receptor (beta chain) was sequenced within a study of cytomegalovirus exposure and HLA in healthy donors. Study-level background: An analysis done earlier identified fewer than 140 million unique TCR beta sequences from around 180 million T cells. Findings of the study overall: One later analysis reportedly identified an Asian-associated ancestry cluster that showed fewer N-insertions than the roughly 670-donor mean. TCR beta V- and J-gene trimming was later associated with a missense DCLRE1C variant.

Germline CDR1 reads MNHEY; CDR2 reads SMNVEV (reference sequence). V gave up 5 bases and J gave up 9 bases; unmatched junction bases: 7. This CDR3 has 13 amino acids. A word on this clone: Its antigen is currently unknown.

A multiplex PCR was run with 60 Vbeta primers and 13 Jbeta primers. The data were produced by immunoSEQ multiplex PCR, yet TCRdb's version contains in-frame clones alone and is incomplete. The data show about 91,000 clones, about 87% seen once. The chain uses TRBV27 and TRBJ2-4; 7 bases line up with TRBD1. The sample comprised PBMCs. This clonotype was sampled from a man between 18 and 35 years old in good health and CMV-seronegative. CDR3 in DNA: TGTGCCAGCAGTCTGAAAGGGGGCCGCATTCAGTACTTC. This sequence encodes CASSLKGGRIQYF.